The 30 T cell receptor beta chains below come from one sample, sequenced in a study of vaccination effects on CD4 cells after COVID-19. Viral peptide pool expansion of antigen-specific CD4+ T cells preceded sequencing in the ViraFEST assay. Subsequent to a culture period of about ten days, CD4+ T cells were isolated. Vaccine recipients, nucleocapsid antibody negative, had no prior SARS-CoV-2 infection. No antigen is known for these receptors. Sequencing was performed with immunoSEQ multiplex PCR; in TCRdb, only in-frame clones are kept and a portion is missing. The table lists some 60,000 clones, less than 85% of them singletons. The material was CD4+ T cells from PBMCs cultured with HCoV-NL63 spike peptides, obtained before COVID-19 vaccination. These receptors all stem from a human donor who received a COVID-19 vaccine.

The chain combines TRBV7-8 with TRBJ1-1; D remains ambiguous. The V gene's germline CDR1 is SGHVS and CDR2 FQNEAQ. Trimming pared 2 bases from V and 1 base from J, leaving 17 bases between. The CDR3 has 17 residues. The CDR3 is CASSLRHPLRENTEAFF. The CDR3 nucleotides are TGTGCCAGCAGCTTACGGCATCCTCTTAGGGAGAACACTGAAGCTTTCTTT.

The chain carries TRBV29-1 and TRBJ2-3, with 12 positions matching TRBD2. Germline assignment: CDR1 SQVTM and CDR2 ANQGSEA. The trim removed 6 bases at V and 6 bases at J, leaving 10 bases unmatched. This CDR3 region has 15 residues. The CDR3 sequence: CSVSTLAGGRDTQYF. In DNA, the CDR3 is TGCAGCGTCTCGACTCTAGCGGGGGGGCGGGATACGCAGTATTTT.

This rearrangement joins TRBV6-2 or TRBV6-3 to TRBJ1-5; D is uncertain. The CDR3 has 15 residues. Germline CDR1 is MNHEY and CDR2 is SVGEGT. Trimming took 2 bases from V and 0 from J, leaving 8 bases between them. The CDR3 DNA reads as TGTGCCAGCAGTTACGCAGTTTATAGCAATCAGCCCCAGCATTTT. It yields the protein CASSYAVYSNQPQHF.

The chain joins TRBV19 to TRBJ1-1, with 10 positions matching TRBD1. Trimming removed 5 bases from V and 1 base from J; junction bases left unmatched: 13. CDR3 size: 18 residues. Germline values: CDR1 LNHDA, CDR2 SQIVND (reference sequence). The CDR3 spells CASSGRGTGARPNTEAFF. The DNA for the CDR3 is TGTGCCAGTAGTGGCCGGGGGACAGGGGCCCGCCCGAACACTGAAGCTTTCTTT.

This clone came up a few times. The genes are TRBV5-8 and TRBJ1-5; D possibly corresponds to TRBD1 (5 bases). The V end was cut by 5 bases, the J end by 7 bases, with 13 bases between. CDR1 and CDR2 from the germline V gene are SGHTS and YDEGEE. The CDR3 runs 13 residues. The DNA for the CDR3 is TGTGCCAGCAGACGAGCAGGGAACCAGCCCCAGCATTTT. It yields the protein CASRRAGNQPQHF.

The V call is TRBV5-1, the J call TRBJ1-1, with 7 bases identical to TRBD1. The ends lost 4 bases at V and 3 bases at J; junction bases unmatched: 6. This CDR3 is 14 amino acids long. Germline V gene data show CDR1 as SGHRS and CDR2 as YFSETQ. CDR3 in DNA: TGCGCCAGCAGCCCGAGGGGGCCGGACACTGAAGCTTTCTTT. This encodes CASSPRGPDTEAFF. Full variable domain (outside the CDR3, taken from reference TRBV5-1 and TRBJ1-1): KAGVTQTPRYLIKTRGQQVTLSCSPISGHRSVSWYQQTPGQGLQFLFEYFSETQRNKGNFPGRFSGRQFSNSRSEMNVSTLELGDSALYLCASSPRGPDTEAFFGQGTRLTVV.

This CDR3 is CASSSSGGSDEQFF. In nucleotides, the CDR3 is TGTGCCAGCAGTAGTAGCGGGGGAAGCGATGAGCAGTTCTTC. This sequence joins TRBV2 and TRBJ2-1; 9 positions match TRBD2. The CDR3 is 14 amino acids. V dropped 5 bases and J dropped 8; count of bases not matched to a gene: 7. Per the germline V gene, CDR1 is SNHLY and CDR2 is FYNNEI.

The V and J genes are TRBV7-8 and TRBJ1-5; D gene unclear. Trimming pared 1 base from V and 7 bases from J, leaving 8 bases between. Germline V gene lookup returns CDR1 SGHVS and CDR2 FQNEAQ. This CDR3 spans 13 amino acids. Written as DNA, the CDR3 is TGTGCCAGCAGCTTAGGTACCCCCCAGCCCCAGCATTTT. Residues: CASSLGTPQPQHF.

The rearrangement joins TRBV3-1 (or the pseudogene TRBV3-2) to TRBJ1-5, with D unclear. In germline, CDR1 is LGHDT, CDR2 YNNKEL (reference sequence). The CDR3 has 13 residues. The V gene lost 1 base and the J gene lost 4 bases, with 5 bases spanning the gap. CDR3 protein: CASSQVGNQPQHF. DNA for the CDR3: TGTGCCAGCAGCCAAGTAGGGAATCAGCCCCAGCATTTT.

The rearrangement uses TRBV19 and TRBJ1-1; the match to TRBD1 covers 9 bases. The germline gives CDR1 LNHDA, CDR2 SQIVND (reference sequence). The CDR3 loop spans 19 amino acids. V dropped 4 bases and J dropped 0; count of bases not matched to a gene: 15. This CDR3 reads CASSTNLRQGGTMNTEAFF. Written as DNA, the CDR3 is TGTGCCAGTAGTACAAACCTTCGACAGGGGGGAACTATGAACACTGAAGCTTTCTTT. Looking up the rest from reference TRBV19 and TRBJ1-1 gives the full variable domain: DGGITQSPKYLFRKEGQNVTLSCEQNLNHDAMYWYRQDPGQGLRLIYYSQIVNDFQKGDIAEGYSVSREKKESFPLTVTSAQKNPTAFYLCASSTNLRQGGTMNTEAFFGQGTRLTVV.

V and J are TRBV10-3 and TRBJ2-1; no firm D call. V was cut by 10 bases and J by 1 base, with 11 bases left in between. The CDR3 spans 13 residues. Germline lookup yields CDR1 ENHRY and CDR2 SYGVKD. CDR3 DNA: TGTGCCAGTTCGGTAGGGTCCTACAATGAGCAGTTCTTC. Residues: CASSVGSYNEQFF.

The table lists this clone with a few counts. This chain links TRBV3-1 (or the pseudogene TRBV3-2) with TRBJ2-7; TRBD1 matches 7 bases. The CDR3 is made up of 15 amino acids. Germline V gene sequence: CDR1 LGHDT, CDR2 YNNKEL (reference sequence). V lost 4 bases to trimming and J lost 0 bases; unmatched junction nucleotides: 6. CDR3 in amino acids: CASSLRTGSSYEQYV. The CDR3 DNA is TGTGCCAGCAGCCTCCGGACAGGATCCTCCTACGAGCAGTACGTC.

The chain has TRBV19 and TRBJ2-5; no definite D call. Looked up from germline, CDR1 is LNHDA and CDR2 is SQIVND (reference sequence). V dropped 0 bases and J dropped 4 bases, with 12 bases sitting between them. The CDR3 is 15 amino acids. The CDR3 coding sequence is TGTGCCAGTAGTATAGAGGCCGTCCCTGGAGAGACCCAGTACTTC. The encoded protein is CASSIEAVPGETQYF.

A few counts support this clone. The chain joins TRBV2 to TRBJ1-1; D gene uncertain. This CDR3 contains 14 residues. Germline-derived CDR1 and CDR2 are SNHLY and FYNNEI. Trimming left V 5 bases short and J 2 bases short, with 12 bases between. CDR3 nucleotides: TGTGCCAGCAGTTTCTCACCAGCCAACACTGAAGCTTTCTTT. Amino acid sequence: CASSFSPANTEAFF.

This clone was recorded once. CDR3 nucleotide sequence: TGTGCCAGCAGCCCGACAGGGGCTGGAAACACCATATATTTT. It codes for CASSPTGAGNTIYF. The V call is TRBV7-8, the J call TRBJ1-3; 8 nucleotides align to TRBD1. Germline V gene sequence: CDR1 SGHVS, CDR2 FQNEAQ. J was trimmed by 2 bases and V by 5 bases; bases with no gene match: 2. The CDR3 covers 14 residues. The full variable domain, in which reference TRBV7-8 and TRBJ1-3 provide the parts outside the CDR3, is GAGVSQSPRYKVAKRGQDVALRCDPISGHVSLFWYQQALGQGPEFLTYFQNEAQLDKSGLPSDRFFAERPEGSVSTLKIQRTQQEDSAVYLCASSPTGAGNTIYFGEGSWLTVV.

This clone was counted ten times or more. J is TRBJ2-2 and V is TRBV3-1 (or the pseudogene TRBV3-2); D remains ambiguous. Deletions cut 2 bases from V and 1 base from J, with 8 bases between. Per the germline V gene, CDR1 is LGHDT and CDR2 is YNNKEL (reference sequence). This CDR3 is built from 15 residues. The CDR3 sequence is CASSQMTQNTGELFF. CDR3 sequence (DNA): TGTGCCAGCAGCCAAATGACTCAGAACACCGGGGAGCTGTTTTTT.

The chain carries TRBV28 and TRBJ1-1, with 7 bases that match TRBD1. Trimming removed 6 bases from V and 5 bases from J; junction bases left unmatched: 3. The CDR3 is made up of 12 amino acids. Germline V gives CDR1 MDHEN, CDR2 SYDVKM. CDR3 residues: CASRDRVTEAFF. CDR3 DNA: TGTGCCAGCAGAGACAGGGTTACTGAAGCTTTCTTT.

This clone was detected only once. The chain employs TRBV6-6 and TRBJ2-6; D not certain. The CDR3 totals 15 residues. Germline-derived CDR1 and CDR2 are MNHNY and SVGAGI (reference sequence). V was pared by 5 bases and J by 3 bases, with 11 bases between. CDR3 region: CASSEAMGGANVLTF. In DNA form, the CDR3 reads TGTGCCAGCAGTGAGGCCATGGGTGGGGCCAACGTCCTGACTTTC.

This chain joins TRBV6-2 or TRBV6-3 and TRBJ2-5, with D perhaps TRBD2 (7 bases). Germline CDR1 is MNHEY and CDR2 is SVGEGT. The germline V and J ends were trimmed by 4 bases and 1 base, with 13 bases remaining between them. The CDR3 is made up of 15 amino acids. CDR3 DNA sequence: TGTGCCAGCAGTTCCCTTCGGGGGGCCCAAGAGACCCAGTACTTC. It encodes CASSSLRGAQETQYF.

This rearrangement joins TRBV7-2 to TRBJ1-4; a possible D gene is TRBD1 (6 bases). This CDR3 comprises 14 residues. Germline CDR1 and CDR2: SGHTA and FQGNSA. Trimming pared 5 bases from V and 6 bases from J, leaving 13 bases between. CDR3 nucleotide sequence: TGTGCCAGCAGCGTGTCCGGGGGCGATGAAAAACTGTTTTTT. Translation: CASSVSGGDEKLFF.

This clone has just a few counts. The chain has TRBV9 and TRBJ2-2; tentatively, D is TRBD1 (6 bases). The CDR3 loop spans 18 amino acids. CDR1 and CDR2 (germline): SGDLS, YYNGEE. Trimming took 0 bases from V and 1 from J, leaving 16 bases between them. Here the CDR3 reads CASSVARIGTQNTGELFF. The CDR3 coding sequence is TGTGCCAGCAGCGTAGCTCGGATAGGGACACAGAACACCGGGGAGCTGTTTTTT.

This clone has a single count. This rearrangement joins TRBV5-1 to TRBJ2-3; D is ambiguous. CDR1 and CDR2 from the germline V gene are SGHRS and YFSETQ. The CDR3 is 14 residues long. The V and J ends lost 4 bases and 5 bases respectively, with 14 bases between them. The CDR3 is CASSVDLNGDTQYF. CDR3 DNA: TGCGCCAGCAGCGTTGACTTGAATGGAGATACGCAGTATTTT.

The V call is TRBV2, the J call TRBJ1-1, with TRBD1 as a possible D gene (5 bases). V was trimmed by 4 bases and J by 5 bases, leaving 11 bases between them. CDR1 and CDR2 from the germline V gene are SNHLY and FYNNEI. The CDR3 consists of 13 residues. In DNA form, the CDR3 reads TGTGCCAGCAGTGGGCAGGGATGGACTGAAGCTTTCTTT. Amino acids: CASSGQGWTEAFF. Full variable domain (rest looked up from reference TRBV2 and TRBJ1-1): EPEVTQTPSHQVTQMGQEVILRCVPISNHLYFYWYRQILGQKVEFLVSFYNNEISEKSEIFDDQFSVERPDGSNFTLKIRSTKLEDSAMYFCASSGQGWTEAFFGQGTRLTVV.

This chain connects TRBV5-1 to TRBJ1-1; D call uncertain. V was shortened by 0 bases and J by 1 base, with 7 bases between the two germline ends. Germline V gives CDR1 SGHRS, CDR2 YFSETQ. The CDR3 is 14 amino acids. The CDR3 region has the DNA TGCGCCAGCAGCTTGGGCCGACGGAACACTGAAGCTTTCTTT. It translates to CASSLGRRNTEAFF.

The chain is built from TRBV7-2 and TRBJ2-2; D uncertain. There are 15 residues in the CDR3. With 2 bases removed from V and 4 bases from J, the gap between germline ends came to 11 bases. The germline V gene has CDR1 SGHTA and CDR2 FQGNSA. The CDR3 protein is CASSLRSASTGELFF. CDR3 nucleotides: TGTGCCAGCAGCTTACGTTCAGCGAGCACCGGGGAGCTGTTTTTT.

This clone came up a few times. This chain joins TRBV24-1 and TRBJ2-5; 9 nucleotides align to TRBD2. With 7 bases clipped from V and 4 bases from J, the junction kept 6 bases outside the gene matches. This CDR3 contains 14 residues. Per germline, CDR1 KGHDR and CDR2 SFDVKD. CDR3 amino acids: CATRARGGGETQYF. The CDR3 DNA is TGTGCCACCAGGGCGCGGGGGGGCGGAGAGACCCAGTACTTC.

The rearrangement joins TRBV6-5 to TRBJ1-1; D possibly corresponds to TRBD1 (5 bases). In germline, CDR1 is MNHEY, CDR2 SVGAGI. The CDR3 is 14 residues long. V was cut by 1 base and J by 10 bases, with 16 bases left in between. This chain's CDR3 is CASSYFEGSRGAFF. Here the CDR3 DNA reads TGTGCCAGCAGTTACTTCGAGGGGTCGCGGGGAGCTTTCTTT.

The V gene is TRBV10-2, the J gene TRBJ1-5; TRBD1 might be the D (5 bases). Trimming removed 5 bases from V and 0 bases from J, with 17 bases in between. Germline loops: CDR1 WSHSY, CDR2 SAAADI. The CDR3 sequence is 17 residues long. The CDR3 DNA sequence: TGCGCCAGCAGTATGGGACGGCCGGGAGGTAGCAATCAGCCCCAGCATTTT. This encodes CASSMGRPGGSNQPQHF.

This clone was seen only a few times. This chain joins TRBV6-2 or TRBV6-3 and TRBJ1-1; a possible D gene is TRBD1 (5 bases). Trimming left V 4 bases short and J 4 bases short, with 16 bases between. Per the germline V gene, CDR1 is MNHEY and CDR2 is SVGEGT. The CDR3 totals 15 residues. CDR3 residues: CASSSGGTGGTEAFF. As DNA, the CDR3 is TGTGCCAGCAGTTCGGGGGGTACTGGGGGCACTGAAGCTTTCTTT.

The chain recombines TRBV5-5 with TRBJ1-4; D unclear. Per germline, CDR1 SGHKS and CDR2 YYEKEE (reference sequence). V lost 0 bases to trimming and J lost 7 bases, with 7 bases between them. This CDR3 contains 13 residues. The CDR3 bases are TGTGCCAGCAGCTTGGGTGAGGGTGAAAAACTGTTTTTT. Translating it yields CASSLGEGEKLFF.